Below, 3 T cell receptor beta chains from the same sample are listed, as sequenced in a study of beta chain features in type 1 diabetes. cDNA synthesis used the whole RNA isolate, giving expressed TCRB sequences. Profiling relied on immunoSEQ multiplex PCR, and the TCRdb table lists in-frame clones only, not all of them. The table shows under 800,000 clones, with roughly 16% occurring only once. The sequencing input was naive CD4+ T cells from blood. Receptors were obtained from a man aged 18 to 30 in good health.

As to this clone: Additional DNA sequences in this sample encode the identical CDR3. This chain joins TRBV27 and TRBJ1-1; no definite D call. The V end was cut by 5 bases, the J end by 1 base, with 14 bases between. This CDR3 contains 15 residues. Germline CDR1 MNHEY, CDR2 SMNVEV (reference sequence). Here the CDR3 DNA reads TGTGCCAGCAGTCCCTATCGTGATAGGAACACTGAAGCTTTCTTT. Protein product: CASSPYRDRNTEAFF.

This clone was observed a few times. V usage is TRBV29-1 and J usage is TRBJ2-5; D is unresolved. Germline V gives CDR1 SQVTM, CDR2 ANQGSEA. The CDR3 is 11 amino acids. V dropped 7 bases and J dropped 5 bases, with 11 bases sitting between them. Here the CDR3 reads CSAVTRETQYF. The CDR3 nucleotides are TGCAGCGCCGTGACCCGGGAGACCCAGTACTTC.

The chain couples TRBV29-1 to TRBJ1-1, with D unclear. CDR3 length equals 13 residues. Germline V lookup: CDR1 SQVTM, CDR2 ANQGSEA. Trimming stripped 8 bases from V and 1 base from J, with 14 bases between. In nucleotides, the CDR3 is TGCAGCTCCCAAAATTACAGGAACACTGAAGCTTTCTTT. It translates to CSSQNYRNTEAFF. The full variable domain, with the rest looked up from reference TRBV29-1 and TRBJ1-1, is SAVISQKPSRDICQRGTSLTIQCQVDSQVTMMFWYRQQPGQSLTLIATANQGSEATYESGFVIDKFPISRPNLTFSTLTVSNMSPEDSSIYLCSSQNYRNTEAFFGQGTRLTVV.